The present T cell receptor (beta chain) was sequenced within a study of blood T cell repertoires in COVID-19. CDR3 length: 16 residues. With V trimmed by 3 bases and J by 5 bases, 8 bases remained unmatched. Germline V CDR1 and CDR2: SGDLS, YYNGEE. Two negative PCRs, clearance, or symptom resolution characterized the recovered Cohort 3 donors. Under the authors' procedure: Reference gene primer amplification gave estimated nucleated cell counts. This table comes from immunoSEQ multiplex PCR, and its TCRdb copy is limited to in-frame clones, with some not included. The V and J calls and the clone size are those of that table, but D and trimming were determined from the DNA. Among about 350,000 clones listed, roughly 87% were seen once.

This TCR was recovered from a woman in her 30s who had recovered from COVID-19. The sequenced sample consisted of PBMCs or T cells enriched from blood (not recorded which). The V call is TRBV9, the J call TRBJ2-1; 10 positions agree with TRBD1. CDR3: CASSAPGGTGDNEQFF. As DNA, the CDR3 is TGTGCCAGCAGCGCTCCGGGGGGGACAGGGGACAATGAGCAGTTCTTC.